This T cell receptor (beta chain) was identified in a study of response to subunit inactivated influenza vaccine listed by TCRdb under 2018. At the level of the whole study: The study used deep quantitative T cell receptor repertoire profiling to track responses to a trivalent subunit inactivated influenza vaccine.

Overall study results and their limits: It was suggested by the authors that each seasonal influenza vaccination may recruit only a limited number of new T cells.

Libraries were built with RT-PCR. Sequencing was performed on an Illumina HiSeq 2500. In-frame beta chains were kept once TCRdb had trimmed the public reads at Q25 with fastp and called clones with MiXCR. Every distinct CDR3 protein forms one entry, paired with its most common genes and DNA. The sample yields about 800,000 distinct CDR3 sequences; around 21% were counted once. The top ten clonotypes cover roughly a tenth of the sample. Of note for this clonotype: The antigen it recognizes is unknown. A single base separates this from a much larger clone, so it may be a read error.

The receptor was derived from a man aged 45-60 years who received an inactivated influenza vaccine. Donor details come from another sample of the same person, matched by shared clones. The sample in question was PBMCs from blood, obtained around 5 days after vaccination.

The nucleotides are TGTGCCAGCAGCCCCCAGGGGGGAGGCCAAGAGACCCAGTACTTC. Its coded protein is CASSPQGGGQETQYF. The V gene is TRBV7-6 and the J gene is TRBJ2-5; D gene: possibly TRBD1, on 7 matching bases. CDR1 SGHVS and CDR2 FNYEAQ are derived from the germline V gene. Deletion took 5 bases off V and 1 base off J, with a span of 14 bases between the germline ends. The CDR3 measures 15 amino acids from cysteine to phenylalanine. This entry keeps only the CDR3 DNA: 45 bases, framed from base 1.